One and the same sample provided the 7 T cell receptor beta chains below, sequenced in a study of metastatic and nonmetastatic thyroid tumors. TCRdb reprocessed the PCR reads using MiXCR. The table lists some 25,000 clones, approximately 20% of them singletons, with 4.6% in the top ten. Every patient underwent thyroid surgery untreated. Material for sequencing was blood. The receptor source for this set is a male donor with papillary thyroid cancer or a benign thyroid nodule (not recorded which). Some clones in this sample may be carry-over from other donors' samples.

This clone was seen ten or more times. The CDR3 sequence: CASSEFERHPYEQYF. Written as DNA, the CDR3 is TGTGCCAGCAGCGAATTTGAACGCCACCCCTACGAGCAGTACTTC. This rearrangement joins TRBV5-5 to TRBJ2-7; D remains ambiguous. With 4 bases removed from V and 2 bases from J, the gap between germline ends came to 16 bases. CDR3 length: 15 residues. CDR1 SGHKS and CDR2 YYEKEE come from the germline V gene (reference sequence).

This clone has ten or more counts. The same CDR3 is also encoded by other DNA sequences in this sample. Here the CDR3 reads CASSVGIPYEQYF. CDR3 bases: TGTGCCAGCAGCGTAGGAATCCCCTACGAGCAGTACTTC. The gene calls are TRBV9 and TRBJ2-7; D is ambiguous. V was trimmed by 0 bases and J by 2 bases, leaving 6 bases between them. Germline lookup yields CDR1 SGDLS and CDR2 YYNGEE. The CDR3 covers 13 residues. The full variable domain, completed using reference TRBV9 and TRBJ2-7, is DSGVTQTPKHLITATGQRVTLRCSPRSGDLSVYWYQQSLDQGLQFLIQYYNGEERAKGNILERFSAQQFPDLHSELNLSSLELGDSALYFCASSVGIPYEQYFGPGTRLTVT.

This clone has a handful of counts. The chain links TRBV6-4 to TRBJ2-7; 7 positions match TRBD2. Germline loops: CDR1 MRHNA, CDR2 SNTAGT. The CDR3 sequence is 15 residues long. Unmatched junction bases numbered 2, after V lost 0 bases and J lost 0 bases. In nucleotides, the CDR3 is TGTGCCAGCAGTGACTCGGGAGGGTGCTCCTACGAGCAGTACTTC. Translated: CASSDSGGCSYEQYF.

This clone was picked up many times. V is TRBV6-2 or TRBV6-3 and J is TRBJ1-1, with 8 bases that match TRBD1. Trimming removed 2 bases from V and 1 base from J; junction bases left unmatched: 6. The CDR3 runs 16 residues. Germline lookup yields CDR1 MNHEY and CDR2 SVGEGT. In DNA form, the CDR3 reads TGTGCCAGCAGTTACGGGACAGGTTGGAGGAACACTGAAGCTTTCTTT. It encodes CASSYGTGWRNTEAFF.

This clone came up a few times. The chain joins TRBV20-1 to TRBJ1-2, with unresolved D. With 6 bases removed from V and 4 bases from J, the gap between germline ends came to 15 bases. From germline, CDR1 is DFQATT and CDR2 SNEGSKA (reference sequence). The CDR3 covers 13 residues. The DNA of the CDR3 is TGCAGTGCGAGACGGGATCTTTCCTATGGCTACACCTTC. The encoded protein is CSARRDLSYGYTF.

The sample holds many counts of this clone. The chain couples TRBV6-5 to TRBJ1-1, with D perhaps TRBD1 (5 bases). V gave up 0 bases and J gave up 4 bases, with 9 bases separating them. The CDR3 loop spans 14 amino acids. Germline values: CDR1 MNHEY, CDR2 SVGAGI. The CDR3 DNA reads TGTGCCAGCAGTTACTCAGCGGGGGGCACTGAAGCTTTCTTT. Translation: CASSYSAGGTEAFF.

This clone was seen many times. V gene TRBV6-2 or TRBV6-3 combines with J gene TRBJ2-1; 12 nucleotides agree with TRBD2. This CDR3 comprises 16 residues. Germline V lookup: CDR1 MNHEY, CDR2 SVGEGT. J lost 1 base, V lost 5 bases, and 3 bases had no gene match. The CDR3 reads CASSRLAGASYNEQFF. The CDR3 DNA reads TGTGCCAGCAGTAGACTAGCGGGAGCATCCTACAATGAGCAGTTCTTC.